This T cell receptor beta chain came from a study of T-cell reconstitution after alpha-beta-depleted transplantation in children (dated by TCRdb to the mid-2010s). Turning to the overall study: The study quantitatively tracked T-cell immune reconstitution after TCRalphabeta/CD19-depleted allogeneic hematopoietic cell transplantation in children using TCR repertoire profiling.

This clonotype was counted only a few times. It lacks a known antigen. No base quality information exists; no much larger clone differs at one position. Library prep was done by PCR. TCRdb names Illumina HiSeq 2500 as the instrument used. TCR library preparation used molecular barcoding, with unique molecular identifiers applied to normalize quantification of the TCRbeta repertoire. TCRdb ran its own pipeline on the public reads, namely fastp trimming at Q25 and MiXCR clone calling, and kept in-frame beta chains. Rows with a matching CDR3 protein are joined into one entry that keeps the most common DNA and genes. This sample holds about 540,000 distinct CDR3 sequences; approximately 16% were observed only once. The ten largest make up approximately 3% of the sample. The CDR3, from cysteine to phenylalanine, totals 14 residues. Of all the DNA, just the CDR3 is kept, 42 bases in frame from base 1. At the junction V is shortened by 5 bases and J by 2 bases, with 13 bases in between. In the germline V gene (reference sequence), CDR1 corresponds to DFQATT and CDR2 to SNEGSKA.

The material sequenced was PBMCs from the stem cell graft donor, taken from the stem cell graft. The sequence joins TRBV20-1 to TRBJ2-1; TRBD1 might be the D gene, on 8 matching bases. The TCR originated in a human donor who donated a stem cell graft to a child with acute lymphoblastic leukemia. For the CDR3, the sequence is CSAYRGGAYNEQFF. In nucleotide form, the sequence is TGCAGTGCTTACAGGGGGGGCGCCTACAATGAGCAGTTCTTC.